Listed below are T cell receptor beta chains from one sample, sequenced in a study of blood T cell repertoires in COVID-19. Profiled with immunoSEQ multiplex PCR; TCRdb holds only in-frame clones, not every one. The sample holds roughly 120,000 clones, roughly 87% seen once. The sequencing sample was made of peripheral blood. Every receptor here comes from a human donor in a cohort sampled during active COVID-19. Each CDR3 is given with its conserved first and last residue. The order of the fields is J gene, V gene, clone size, D gene, CDR3 protein, CDR3 DNA. D genes are given only for firm matches. The size field is filled for only some rows; it gives once, few, many or a size class.

>TRBJ1-2|TRBV5-1|.|.
CASRATGGYTF
TGCGCCAGCAGGGCAACGGGGGGCTACACCTTC
>TRBJ2-3|TRBV24-1|.|TRBD2
CATSDPTGAGARYTQYF
TGTGCCACCAGTGACCCGACGGGAGCGGGAGCCCGGTATACGCAGTATTTT
>TRBJ1-2|TRBV6-5|once|.
CASRSGPNYGYTF
TGTGCCAGCAGGAGCGGACCCAACTATGGCTACACCTTC
>TRBJ2-3|TRBV5-1|.|TRBD2
CASTPVQGTSRDTQYF
TGCGCCAGCACCCCTGTCCAAGGGACTAGCAGAGATACGCAGTATTTT
>TRBJ2-7|TRBV5-5|.|.
CASSDGGPGEQYF
TGTGCCAGCAGTGACGGGGGGCCTGGGGAGCAGTACTTC
>TRBJ2-7|TRBV7-9|.|.
CASSAQGGLHEQYF
TGTGCCAGCAGCGCACAGGGAGGGCTTCACGAGCAGTACTTC
>TRBJ2-1|TRBV3-1/TRBV3-2|.|TRBD2
CASSRDRTSGYYNEQFF
TGTGCCAGCAGCCGGGACCGGACTAGCGGGTACTACAATGAGCAGTTCTTC
>TRBJ2-5|TRBV11-3|.|TRBD2
CASSQTSGQETQYF
TGTGCCAGCAGCCAGACTAGCGGGCAAGAGACCCAGTACTTC
>TRBJ1-5|TRBV6-5|.|TRBD1
CASLTGHQPQHF
TGTGCCAGTTTGACAGGGCATCAGCCCCAGCATTTT
>TRBJ1-4|TRBV7-2|.|TRBD1
CASSTQSTGRRTTNEKLFF
TGTGCCAGCAGCACCCAATCGACAGGGCGAAGGACAACTAATGAAAAACTGTTTTTT
>TRBJ1-2|TRBV29-1|.|.
CSAAKEGRFYGYTF
TGCAGCGCCGCGAAGGAGGGGAGGTTTTATGGCTACACCTTC
>TRBJ1-5|TRBV24-1|.|.
CATSDAGLNQPQHF
TGTGCCACCAGTGATGCAGGCCTCAATCAGCCCCAGCATTTT
>TRBJ1-1|TRBV5-1|.|TRBD1
CASSLQGADTEAFF
TGCGCCAGCAGCCTACAGGGGGCTGACACTGAAGCTTTCTTT
>TRBJ1-1|TRBV9|once|TRBD1
CASSVADRRNTEAFF
TGTGCCAGCAGCGTAGCGGACAGGAGGAACACTGAAGCTTTCTTT
>TRBJ2-7|TRBV7-9|.|TRBD2
CASSANSGRFHEQYF
TGTGCCAGCAGCGCTAATAGCGGGAGGTTCCACGAGCAGTACTTC
>TRBJ2-7|TRBV10-3|.|.
CAISEQGYEQYF
TGTGCCATCAGTGAACAGGGCTACGAGCAGTACTTC
>TRBJ2-5|TRBV24-1|.|TRBD1
CATSGTVNSRGETQYF
TGTGCCACCAGTGGCACAGTTAACTCCAGGGGGGAGACCCAGTACTTC
>TRBJ2-3|TRBV3-1/TRBV3-2|.|TRBD2
CASSQRKISGLGTDTQYF
TGTGCCAGCAGCCAACGTAAGATTAGCGGGCTTGGCACAGATACGCAGTATTTT
>TRBJ2-5|TRBV19|.|TRBD1
CASSTSRGPGETQYF
TGTGCCAGTAGTACGTCCAGGGGGCCGGGGGAGACCCAGTACTTC
>TRBJ2-7|TRBV28|.|TRBD1
CASSQLITGVPYEQYF
TGTGCCAGCAGCCAACTCATTACAGGGGTACCCTACGAGCAGTACTTC
>TRBJ2-7|TRBV2|.|TRBD2
CASSRGDSGGAYEQYF
TGTGCCAGCAGTCGAGGGGATAGCGGGGGGGCCTACGAGCAGTACTTC
>TRBJ1-2|TRBV3-1/TRBV3-2|.|TRBD1
CASSHVPGQGDYGYTF
TGTGCCAGCAGCCACGTCCCGGGACAGGGCGACTATGGCTACACCTTC
>TRBJ2-3|TRBV10-1|.|.
CASSELSSGSYTQYF
TGCGCCAGCAGTGAGTTGAGTAGCGGATCCTATACGCAGTATTTT
>TRBJ1-2|TRBV7-3|once|TRBD1
CASSLSPGQGAGGYTF
TGTGCCAGCAGCTTATCTCCGGGACAGGGGGCGGGCGGCTACACCTTC
>TRBJ2-1|TRBV9|.|.
CASSVASAFTYNEQFF
TGTGCCAGCAGCGTAGCATCAGCGTTTACCTACAATGAGCAGTTCTTC
>TRBJ1-5|TRBV7-2|.|TRBD1
CASSPPHLSGTDQPQHF
TGTGCCAGCAGCCCCCCCCATTTATCCGGGACAGATCAGCCCCAGCATTTT
>TRBJ2-1|TRBV5-1|.|TRBD2
CASSSLLAGGGGNEQFF
TGCGCCAGCAGCTCCCTACTAGCGGGAGGCGGTGGCAATGAGCAGTTCTTC